Listed below are T cell receptor beta chains from one sample, sequenced in a study of post-analysis software for immune sequencing data. TCRdb redid the calling of the PCR reads with MiXCR, one entry per CDR3 protein. Of some 450,000 distinct CDR3 sequences listed, around 40% are singletons. Sequenced sample: blood. The receptors stem from a girl aged 5-17 years with multiple sclerosis. Each CDR3 is given with its conserved first and last residue. Fields, in order: CDR3 length, V gene, clone size, CDR3 protein. A row's size may be missing; if present it is once, few, many or a size class.

15	TRBV6-2/TRBV6-3	once	CASSYTSGVDNEQFF
15	TRBV28	NA	CASSPGLAANNEQFF
15	TRBV20-1	NA	CSARVGLAGYNEQFF
14	TRBV12-3/TRBV12-4	NA	CASSRDRLNQPQHF
12	TRBV20-1	NA	CSARGGGEKLFF
12	TRBV30	NA	CAWIVGGETQYF
17	TRBV4-2	NA	CASSQVSSPDRHNEQFF
17	TRBV28	NA	CASSLGTGAGGEETQYF
14	TRBV5-6	few	CASSLGWTGPGYTF
17	TRBV2	few	CASSELATVRKYYEQYF